These 17 T cell receptor beta chains came from one sample sequenced in a study of CD8 T cells in ankylosing spondylitis. These receptors' targets are unknown. TCRdb reprocessed the 5' RACE reads with MiXCR, giving one entry per CDR3 protein. The sample lists some 840,000 distinct CDR3 sequences; approximately 12% were seen once. Study-wide points: The study identified a TCR beta motif of fewer than 10 highly homologous variants that appeared characteristic of ankylosing spondylitis blood.

Sequenced sample: blood, either unsorted or a sorted T cell fraction (not recorded which). Receptors originate from a male donor with ankylosing spondylitis.

This clonotype was seen at least ten times. The chain uses TRBV12-3 or TRBV12-4 and TRBJ2-7; D is perhaps TRBD1 (6 bases). With 6 bases removed from V and 2 bases from J, the gap between germline ends came to 14 bases. The CDR3 loop spans 14 amino acids. The CDR3 here is CASSKTEGAYEQYF. CDR3 nucleotides: TGTGCCAGCAGCAAGACTGAGGGGGCCTACGAGCAGTACTTC.

This clonotype appeared many times. The chain has TRBV20-1 and TRBJ2-7, with D tentatively TRBD1 or TRBD2 (5 bases each). This CDR3 spans 14 amino acids. CDR1 and CDR2 (germline): DFQATT, SNEGSKA (reference sequence). Trimming removed 3 bases at V and 3 bases at J, with 15 bases between. The CDR3 DNA is TGCAGTGCTAGCGAAGGGACCGCAAACTACGAGCAGTACTTC. Its translation: CSASEGTANYEQYF.

The chain combines TRBV20-1 with TRBJ1-1; D possibly corresponds to TRBD1 (6 bases). There are 14 residues in the CDR3. Germline CDR1 and CDR2: DFQATT and SNEGSKA (reference sequence). V was cut by 5 bases and J by 0 bases, with 13 bases left in between. The CDR3 reads CSAGQGTMNTEAFF. CDR3 bases: TGCAGTGCTGGGCAGGGGACTATGAACACTGAAGCTTTCTTT.

This clonotype was observed many times. The V gene is TRBV5-1, the J gene TRBJ2-1; D gene uncertain. The germline V gene encodes CDR1 SGHRS and CDR2 YFSETQ. The length of the CDR3 is 18 residues. Trimming took 4 bases from V and 0 from J, leaving 20 bases between them. Here the CDR3 reads CASSRPQGAASSYNEQFF. The CDR3 bases are TGCGCCAGCAGCCGACCCCAAGGCGCTGCTAGCTCCTACAATGAGCAGTTCTTC.

CDR3 loop: CASTQGYSYEQYF. Written as DNA, the CDR3 is TGTGCCAGCACTCAGGGGTACAGCTACGAGCAGTACTTC. This chain links TRBV5-6 with TRBJ2-7, with D possibly TRBD1 on 6 matching bases. This CDR3 spans 13 amino acids. V was shortened by 6 bases and J by 3 bases, with 13 bases between the two germline ends. Germline CDR1 reads SGHDT; CDR2 reads YYEEEE.

Many counts were recorded for this clonotype. The chain links TRBV5-6 to TRBJ2-2, with no clear D. From germline, CDR1 is SGHDT and CDR2 YYEEEE. CDR3 size: 13 residues. Trimming cost V 2 bases and J 3 bases, with 5 bases left between them. CDR3 loop: CASSLEYTGELFF. The DNA of the CDR3 is TGTGCCAGCAGCTTAGAGTACACCGGGGAGCTGTTTTTT.

Only a few counts were recorded for this clonotype. CDR3 residues: CSAWSGSVTGELFF. CDR3 DNA: TGCAGTGCTTGGAGCGGGAGCGTCACCGGGGAGCTGTTTTTT. This sequence joins TRBV20-1 and TRBJ2-2, with 8 nucleotides matching TRBD2. In germline, CDR1 is DFQATT, CDR2 SNEGSKA (reference sequence). The CDR3 runs 14 residues. V lost 5 bases and J lost 4; bases outside the gene matches: 6.

This clonotype was observed many times. DNA for the CDR3: TGCGCCAGCAGCTTGGAGAGGGGGGGTCCGATCTACAATGAGCAGTTCTTC. Amino acid sequence: CASSLERGGPIYNEQFF. The genes are TRBV5-1 and TRBJ2-1, with a weak D call TRBD2 (7 bases). The CDR3 has 17 residues. The V end lost 0 bases, the J end lost 3 bases, and 16 bases lay between the germline ends. Looked up from germline, CDR1 is SGHRS and CDR2 is YFSETQ.

CDR3 residues: CSASRGGLFEQYF. CDR3 coding DNA: TGCAGTGCTAGCCGGGGGGGCCTATTCGAGCAGTACTTC. This rearrangement joins TRBV20-1 to TRBJ2-7, with 8 bases identical to TRBD2. Trimming removed 3 bases from V and 6 bases from J; junction bases left unmatched: 7. In germline, CDR1 is DFQATT, CDR2 SNEGSKA (reference sequence). This CDR3 comprises 13 residues.

In its sample, this clonotype was seen a few times. J is TRBJ1-1 and V is TRBV20-1; D uncertain. Per germline, CDR1 DFQATT and CDR2 SNEGSKA (reference sequence). The CDR3 is 14 residues long. The ends were cut back, 6 bases at V and 0 bases at J, with 14 bases in the middle. CDR3 residues: CSATRPVMNTEAFF. CDR3 nucleotides: TGCAGTGCAACCAGGCCGGTGATGAACACTGAAGCTTTCTTT.

This clonotype has a handful of counts. This rearrangement joins TRBV20-1 to TRBJ2-3; D tentatively fits TRBD1 or TRBD2 (6 bases each). V dropped 2 bases and J dropped 5 bases, with 20 bases sitting between them. The CDR3 has 16 residues. Germline V gene lookup returns CDR1 DFQATT and CDR2 SNEGSKA (reference sequence). CDR3 nucleotides: TGCAGTGCTAGATTTCCAGCTGGGGGGCCTGGAGATACGCAGTATTTT. This translates into CSARFPAGGPGDTQYF.

The CDR3 spells CASSPILRGQGRYNEQFF. The CDR3 DNA is TGTGCCAGCAGTCCTATCCTCCGGGGGCAGGGCCGTTACAATGAGCAGTTCTTC. The chain is built from TRBV27 and TRBJ2-1; D is tentatively TRBD1 or TRBD2 (6 bases each). Trimming left V 5 bases short and J 4 bases short, with 24 bases between. Germline-derived CDR1 and CDR2 are MNHEY and SMNVEV (reference sequence). There are 18 residues in the CDR3.

This clonotype was counted only a few times. The chain carries TRBV20-1 and TRBJ2-5; 9 positions match TRBD1. V gave up 7 bases and J gave up 0 bases; unmatched junction bases: 3. This CDR3 is 13 amino acids long. Germline V gene data show CDR1 as DFQATT and CDR2 as SNEGSKA (reference sequence). CDR3 residues: CSGGQGYQETQYF. CDR3 nucleotide sequence: TGCAGTGGAGGACAGGGGTACCAAGAGACCCAGTACTTC.

The genes are TRBV7-9 and TRBJ1-2; TRBD1 aligns across 9 bases. V trimming: 5 bases; J trimming: 5 bases; junction bases outside the gene matches: 9. The CDR3 consists of 15 residues. Germline loops: CDR1 SEHNR, CDR2 FQNEAQ (reference sequence). The DNA of the CDR3 is TGTGCCAGCAGCGCCCGAGGTGGGACAGGGTATGGCTACACCTTC. Translated: CASSARGGTGYGYTF.

The gene calls are TRBV2 and TRBJ2-3; D is possibly TRBD1 or TRBD2 (6 bases each). Germline lookup yields CDR1 SNHLY and CDR2 FYNNEI. The CDR3 extends over 14 amino acids. Trimming took off 3 bases at V and 3 bases at J, with 10 bases between the two ends. The chain's CDR3 is CASSDQGGTDTQYF. For the CDR3, the DNA is TGTGCCAGCAGTGACCAAGGGGGGACAGATACGCAGTATTTT.

This clonotype was found a few times. The CDR3 DNA sequence: TGTGCCAGCAGCTACTACATCGGGCAAACCCGCGAAGCTTTCTTT. Translation gives CASSYYIGQTREAFF. The chain recombines TRBV7-2 with TRBJ1-1; no definite D call. CDR3 size: 15 residues. Per germline, CDR1 SGHTA and CDR2 FQGNSA. V was pared by 4 bases and J by 8 bases, with 20 bases between.

This clonotype appeared many times. The chain joins TRBV29-1 to TRBJ2-2; 12 bases are a match to TRBD2. CDR1 is SQVTM, CDR2 ANQGSEA, per germline. V trimming: 1 base; J trimming: 6 bases; junction bases outside the gene matches: 3. The CDR3 runs to 15 residues. DNA for the CDR3: TGCAGCGTTGAAGGACTAGCGGGAGTTTCCGGGGAGCTGTTTTTT. As protein: CSVEGLAGVSGELFF.